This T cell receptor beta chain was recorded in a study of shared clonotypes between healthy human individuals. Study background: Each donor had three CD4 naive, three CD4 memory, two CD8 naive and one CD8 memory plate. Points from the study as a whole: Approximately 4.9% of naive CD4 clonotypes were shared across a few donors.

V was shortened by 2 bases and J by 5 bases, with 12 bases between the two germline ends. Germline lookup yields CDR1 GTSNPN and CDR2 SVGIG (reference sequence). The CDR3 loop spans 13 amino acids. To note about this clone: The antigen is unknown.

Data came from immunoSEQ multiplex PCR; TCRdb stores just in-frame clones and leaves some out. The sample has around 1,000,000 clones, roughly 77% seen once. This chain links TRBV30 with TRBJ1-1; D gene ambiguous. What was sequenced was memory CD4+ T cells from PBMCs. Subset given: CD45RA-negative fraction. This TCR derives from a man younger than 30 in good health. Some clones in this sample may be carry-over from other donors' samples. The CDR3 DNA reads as TGTGCCTGGAGTACCAGCCGAAGGACTGAAGCTTTCTTT. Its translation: CAWSTSRRTEAFF.